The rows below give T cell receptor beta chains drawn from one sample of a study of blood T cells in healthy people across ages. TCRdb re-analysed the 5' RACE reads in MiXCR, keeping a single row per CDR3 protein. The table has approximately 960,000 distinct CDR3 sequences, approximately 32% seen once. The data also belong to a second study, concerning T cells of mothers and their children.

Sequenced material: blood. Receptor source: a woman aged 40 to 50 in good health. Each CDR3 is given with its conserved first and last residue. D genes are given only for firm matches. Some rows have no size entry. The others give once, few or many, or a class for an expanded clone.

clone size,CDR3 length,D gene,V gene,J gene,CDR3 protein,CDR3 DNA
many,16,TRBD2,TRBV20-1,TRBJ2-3,CSARAGLAGGTDTQYF,TGCAGTGCCCGAGCGGGACTCGCCGGGGGCACAGATACGCAGTATTTT
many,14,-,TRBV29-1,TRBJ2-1,CSVVWHQIYNEQFF,TGCAGCGTTGTTTGGCACCAGATCTACAATGAGCAGTTCTTC
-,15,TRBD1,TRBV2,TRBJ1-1,CASSLNIDRDTEAFF,TGTGCCAGCAGTTTAAACATTGACAGGGACACTGAAGCTTTCTTT
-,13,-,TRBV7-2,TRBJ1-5,CASSYSRVQPQHF,TGTGCCAGCAGCTACTCCAGGGTTCAGCCCCAGCATTTT
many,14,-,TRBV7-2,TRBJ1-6,CASSLASRNSPLHF,TGTGCCAGCAGCTTAGCCTCCCGTAATTCACCCCTCCACTTT
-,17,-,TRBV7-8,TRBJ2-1,CASSLGPPYPSSYEQFF,TGTGCCAGCAGCCTAGGGCCCCCGTACCCAAGCTCCTACGAGCAGTTCTTC
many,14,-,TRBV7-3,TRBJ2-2,CASSLSPNTGELFF,TGTGCCAGCAGCTTGAGCCCGAACACCGGGGAGCTGTTTTTT
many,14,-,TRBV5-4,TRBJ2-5,CASSLRGNQETQYF,TGTGCCAGCAGCTTAAGGGGAAACCAAGAGACCCAGTACTTC
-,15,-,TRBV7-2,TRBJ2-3,CASSFGASSTDTQYF,TGTGCCAGCAGCTTTGGGGCCTCTAGCACAGATACGCAGTATTTT
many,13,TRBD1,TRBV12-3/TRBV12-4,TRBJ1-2,CASSPRTGHGYTF,TGTGCCAGCAGTCCGAGGACAGGGCATGGCTACACCTTC
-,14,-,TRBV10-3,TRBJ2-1,CAIIHSSSYNEQFF,TGTGCCATCATCCACAGCAGCTCCTACAATGAGCAGTTCTTC
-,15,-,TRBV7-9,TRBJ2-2,CASNPVDKNTGELFF,TGTGCCAGCAACCCTGTGGACAAGAACACCGGGGAGCTGTTTTTT
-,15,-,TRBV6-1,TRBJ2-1,CASSETVDSYNEQFF,TGTGCCAGCAGTGAAACCGTTGACTCCTACAATGAGCAGTTCTTC
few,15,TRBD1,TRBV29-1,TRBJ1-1,CSVVRDRGSLTEAFF,TGCAGCGTAGTCCGGGACAGGGGATCGCTTACTGAAGCTTTCTTT
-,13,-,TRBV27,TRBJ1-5,CASSLGTLGPQHF,TGTGCCAGCAGTTTAGGGACCCTGGGTCCCCAGCATTTT
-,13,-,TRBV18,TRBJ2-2,CVSSLQNTGERFF,TGTGTCAGCTCACTACAGAACACCGGGGAGCGGTTTTTT
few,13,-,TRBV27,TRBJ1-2,CASSYGAGYGYTF,TGTGCCAGCAGTTACGGGGCTGGATATGGCTACACCTTC
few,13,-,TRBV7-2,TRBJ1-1,CASSYSINTEAFF,TGTGCCAGCAGCTACTCCATAAACACTGAAGCTTTCTTT
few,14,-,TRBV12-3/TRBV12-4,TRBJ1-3,CASSLTPSGNTIYF,TGTGCCAGCAGTTTAACCCCCTCTGGAAACACCATATATTTT
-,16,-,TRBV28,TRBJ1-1,CASSLSVRGYNTEAFF,TGTGCCAGCAGTTTAAGTGTAAGGGGGTACAACACTGAAGCTTTCTTT
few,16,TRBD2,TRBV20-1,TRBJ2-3,CSARTPGGRKADTQYF,TGCAGTGCTAGAACCCCGGGGGGGCGGAAGGCAGATACGCAGTATTTT
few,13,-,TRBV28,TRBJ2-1,CASSSLLWNEQFF,TGTGCCAGCAGTAGCCTCCTGTGGAATGAGCAGTTCTTC
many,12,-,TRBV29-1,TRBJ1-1,CSVEKLNTEAFF,TGCAGCGTTGAGAAGCTCAACACTGAAGCTTTCTTT
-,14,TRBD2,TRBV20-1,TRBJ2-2,CSGGLAINTGELFF,TGCAGCGGAGGACTAGCGATCAACACCGGGGAGCTGTTTTTT
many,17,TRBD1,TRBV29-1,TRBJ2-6,CSVVLNRDSAGANVLTF,TGCAGCGTTGTTCTCAATCGGGACAGTGCTGGGGCCAACGTCCTGACTTTC
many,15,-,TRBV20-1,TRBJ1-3,CSARDFTASGNTIYF,TGCAGTGCTAGAGATTTTACAGCCTCTGGAAACACCATATATTTT
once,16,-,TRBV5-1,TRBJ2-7,CASSFDSWSSYNEQYF,TGCGCCAGCAGCTTTGACTCGTGGAGCTCCTACAATGAGCAGTACTTC
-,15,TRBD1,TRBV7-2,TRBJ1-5,CASSKGQGAYQPQHF,TGTGCCAGCAGCAAGGGACAGGGGGCCTATCAGCCCCAGCATTTT
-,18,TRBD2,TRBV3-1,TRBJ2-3,CASSPGLAGASSTDTQYF,TGTGCCAGCAGCCCGGGACTAGCGGGGGCCTCTAGCACAGATACGCAGTATTTT
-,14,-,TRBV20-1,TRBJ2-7,CSASQSGPRYEQYF,TGCAGTGCTAGTCAATCCGGCCCACGGTACGAGCAGTACTTC
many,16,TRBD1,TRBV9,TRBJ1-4,CASSQGQGAANEKLFF,TGTGCCAGCAGCCAAGGACAGGGGGCAGCTAATGAAAAACTGTTTTTT
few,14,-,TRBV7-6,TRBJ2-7,CASSLVGDPYEQYF,TGTGCCAGCAGCTTAGTTGGGGACCCCTACGAGCAGTACTTC
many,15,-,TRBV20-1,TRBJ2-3,CSATTSRVATDTQYF,TGCAGTGCTACTACCTCGCGGGTGGCAACAGATACGCAGTATTTT
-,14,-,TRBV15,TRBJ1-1,CATSRGSWGTEAFF,TGTGCCACCAGCAGAGGGAGCTGGGGAACTGAAGCTTTCTTT
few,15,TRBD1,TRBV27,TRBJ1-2,CASSLSEGAYYGYTF,TGTGCCAGCAGTTTGTCAGAGGGGGCCTACTATGGCTACACCTTC
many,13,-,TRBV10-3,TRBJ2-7,CAISPGTSYEQYF,TGTGCCATCAGTCCCGGAACCTCCTACGAGCAGTACTTC
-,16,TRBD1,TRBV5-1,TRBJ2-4,CASSFYRTGESNIQYF,TGCGCCAGCAGCTTTTATAGGACAGGGGAGTCAAACATTCAGTACTTC
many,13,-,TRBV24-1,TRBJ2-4,CATALGQEGIQYF,TGTGCCACCGCCCTGGGGCAGGAGGGCATTCAGTACTTC
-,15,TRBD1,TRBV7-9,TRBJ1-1,CASSLPQGAYTEAFF,TGTGCCAGCAGCTTACCTCAGGGGGCGTACACTGAAGCTTTCTTT
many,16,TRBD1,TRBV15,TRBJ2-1,CATSRLGTGIFNEQFF,TGTGCCACCAGCAGACTAGGGACAGGGATTTTTAATGAGCAGTTCTTC
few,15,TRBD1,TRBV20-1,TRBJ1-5,CSAHPGTQGDQPQHF,TGCAGTGCCCACCCGGGGACCCAGGGGGATCAGCCCCAGCATTTT
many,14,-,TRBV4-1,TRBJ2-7,CASSPREASYEQYF,TGCGCCAGCAGCCCCCGTGAGGCCTCCTACGAGCAGTACTTC
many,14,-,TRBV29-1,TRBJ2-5,CSVEGIEGPETQYF,TGCAGCGTTGAGGGAATCGAGGGTCCAGAGACCCAGTACTTC
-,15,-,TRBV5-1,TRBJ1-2,CASSLALTATYGYTF,TGCGCCAGCAGCTTGGCATTGACAGCCACCTATGGCTACACCTTC
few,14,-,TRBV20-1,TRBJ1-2,CSAIPQGANYGYTF,TGCAGTGCTATACCACAGGGAGCTAACTATGGCTACACCTTC
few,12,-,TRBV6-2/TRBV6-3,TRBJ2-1,CASNQGIGEQFF,TGTGCCAGCAACCAGGGGATCGGTGAGCAGTTCTTC
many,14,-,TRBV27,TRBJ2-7,CASSLGQVGYEQYF,TGTGCCAGCAGTTTAGGGCAAGTGGGATACGAGCAGTACTTC
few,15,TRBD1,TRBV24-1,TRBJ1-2,CATSDSGQARYGYTF,TGTGCCACCAGTGATTCTGGACAGGCACGCTATGGCTACACCTTC
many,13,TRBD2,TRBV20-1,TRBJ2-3,CSALAGHTDTQYF,TGCAGTGCTCTAGCGGGGCACACAGATACGCAGTATTTT
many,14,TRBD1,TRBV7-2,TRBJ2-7,CASKRPGTGTEQYF,TGTGCCAGCAAGCGTCCCGGGACAGGGACCGAGCAGTACTTC
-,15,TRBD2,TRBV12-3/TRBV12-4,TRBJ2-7,CASSPRASGSNEQYF,TGTGCCAGCAGTCCGCGGGCTAGCGGGAGCAACGAGCAGTACTTC
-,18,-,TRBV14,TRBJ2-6,CASSQVAGRLTGANVLTF,TGTGCCAGCAGCCAAGTGGCAGGGCGTCTCACTGGGGCCAACGTCCTGACTTTC
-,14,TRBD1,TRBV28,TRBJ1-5,CASTTPTGFQPQHF,TGTGCCAGCACAACCCCGACAGGGTTTCAGCCCCAGCATTTT
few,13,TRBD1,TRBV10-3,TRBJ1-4,CATTDRAGEKLFF,TGTGCCACCACGGACAGGGCGGGTGAAAAACTGTTTTTT